This is a list of T cell receptor beta chains from one sample in a study of cytomegalovirus exposure and HLA in healthy donors. Profiling relied on immunoSEQ multiplex PCR, and the TCRdb table lists in-frame clones only, not all of them. This repertoire shows under 130,000 clones, 79% found once; its top ten account for about 3%. Sequenced: PBMCs. The origin of the receptors is a woman aged 40 to 55 in good health and CMV-seronegative. CDR3s include the opening cysteine and the closing phenylalanine or tryptophan. The D gene is left open where the match is weak. Clone size is given for some rows only: seen once, a few or many times, or a class if the clone is expanded.

D	size	V	CDR3
-	-	TRBV7-8	CASSPTQAFQETQYF
TRBD1	-	TRBV18	CASAQGRQAYEQYF
TRBD2	-	TRBV10-2	CASSPEPGGGYEQYF
-	once	TRBV7-9	CSSSILRGSSGNTIYF
-	-	TRBV30	CAWKSPRHEAFF
TRBD1	-	TRBV25-1	CASSSPGQGNEKLFF
TRBD2	-	TRBV29-1	CSVSGLAGGETQYF
-	-	TRBV5-1	CASSLGLGADTQYF
TRBD1	-	TRBV2	CASSGQGHTEAFF
TRBD2	-	TRBV10-3	CAISAVEATGTSADTGELFF
TRBD2	-	TRBV4-3	CASSQDWLAGRIGETQYF
TRBD1	-	TRBV27	CASSPTGRYGYTF
TRBD1	-	TRBV28	CASSLAGQGLRLFF
-	-	TRBV4-2	CASSQEAGGTDTQYF
-	-	TRBV7-2	CASSLGGRGNEQFF
TRBD2	-	TRBV5-1	CASSPREGRETQYF
TRBD2	-	TRBV27	CASSQTRLAYTDTQYF